This T cell receptor (beta chain) derives from a study of early T cells in non-severe SARS-CoV-2 infection. Looking at the study overall: Alpha and beta chains were unpaired, from unsorted whole-blood bulk RNA. Study-wide results and limits: There was a bias toward anti-spike CD8 responses in VDJdb matching, which missed private and CD4 specificities.

This CDR3 region has 15 residues. Trimming cost V 5 bases and J 4 bases, with 17 bases left between them. Individual cDNA molecules received unique molecular identifiers during library preparation. TCRdb processed the 5' RACE reads anew with MiXCR; each CDR3 protein has one entry. The sample holds 90,000 to 130,000 distinct CDR3 sequences, around an eighth seen once. This clonotype showed up just a few times. No antigen is known for it. The chain carries TRBV12-3 or TRBV12-4 and TRBJ1-2; weak D call: TRBD1 (5 bases). The sequenced sample was whole blood, obtained at baseline. This sequence originates from an adult who was a healthcare worker with PCR-confirmed SARS-CoV-2 infection or an uninfected control (not recorded which). The CDR3 coding sequence is TGTGCCAGCAGTCCTGACAGCGTACGTGGCTATGGCTACACCTTC. Translation: CASSPDSVRGYGYTF.